The present T cell receptor (beta chain) was sequenced within a study of cytomegalovirus exposure and HLA in healthy donors. With 60 Vbeta and 13 Jbeta primers, the PCR was carried out. The data were produced by immunoSEQ multiplex PCR, yet TCRdb's version contains in-frame clones alone and is incomplete. Counted here are 90,000 to 120,000 clones, about 75% occurring once; the ten biggest clones make up 4.5% to 5%. As to this clone: Its specificity is not known.

Trimming at V came to 2 bases and at J to 2 bases, leaving 6 bases not matched to a gene. Germline lookup yields CDR1 SGHTA and CDR2 FQGNSA. The CDR3 is 15 amino acids. Study observations and caveats: It was approximately 150 TCR beta chains that were listed as cytomegalovirus-associated.

The sequence was obtained from a woman aged 18-30 years in good health and CMV-seropositive. Material: PBMCs. The chain couples TRBV7-2 to TRBJ2-7; 7 nucleotides agree with TRBD2. CDR3 protein: CASSLLGGSAYEQYF. CDR3 bases: TGTGCCAGCAGCTTATTAGGCGGGAGCGCCTACGAGCAGTACTTC. The full variable domain, rest sourced from reference TRBV7-2 and TRBJ2-7, is GAGVSQSPSNKVTEKGKDVELRCDPISGHTALYWYRQSLGQGLEFLIYFQGNSAPDKSGLPSDRFSAERTGGSVSTLTIQRTQQEDSAVYLCASSLLGGSAYEQYFGPGTRLTVT.